Below, one TCR beta chain is given with its context. This CDR3 spans 15 amino acids. The V end was cut by 6 bases, the J end by 0 bases, with 12 bases between. CDR1 is ENHRY and CDR2 is SYGVKD in the germline V gene. Treatment: roughly 18 received Ad26.COV2.S at low or high dose, single or two shots; a few received placebo; per-sample allocation not given. After the first vaccine or placebo injection, samples were drawn on day 63. SARS-CoV-2 spike from the Wuhan strain was encoded by the vaccine, an Ad26 vector. This specimen belongs to a study of Ad26.COV2.S vaccination and SARS-CoV-2 variants. Study details: Ad26.COV2.S, an intramuscular injection, was given once or twice 56 days apart.

Assay: immunoSEQ multiplex PCR; the TCRdb copy retains only in-frame clones and omits some. The data show 200,000 to 250,000 clones, with roughly 90% seen just once and approximately 12% held by the top ten. The source material was peripheral blood, sampled in a trial of Ad26.COV2.S vaccine versus placebo. The chain uses TRBV10-3 and TRBJ1-5; D not resolved. The TCR originated in a person aged 18-60 years who received the Ad26.COV2.S COVID-19 vaccine or a placebo. The CDR3 DNA follows: TGTGCCATCAGCGAGGAAAGATCTAGCAATCAGCCCCAGCATTTT. This sequence encodes CAISEERSSNQPQHF.